These 12 T cell receptor beta chains share one sample of origin, sequenced in a study of spatial heterogeneity in lung cancer. TCRdb called the 5' RACE reads again in MiXCR, with one record for every CDR3 protein. Of under 100,000 distinct CDR3 sequences in the sample, 7.5% to 10% were seen once. As for time point: sample taken at primary tumor resection. Unsorted whole RNA samples from tumor, nontumor lung or frozen PBMC were sequenced. The material was PBMCs, obtained at surgery. Every receptor here comes from a male donor with early-stage non-small cell lung cancer.

This chain uses TRBV23-1 with TRBJ1-5; D perhaps matches TRBD1 (5 bases). TRBV23-1 is flagged as an ORF with uncertain function. This CDR3 comprises 17 residues. V lost 2 bases, J lost 6 bases, and 20 bases lay in between. In DNA form, the CDR3 reads TGCGCCAGCAGTCAACAGGACAAGAACAACCCTATTCAGCCCCAGCATTTT. Amino acids: CASSQQDKNNPIQPQHF.

Ten or more counts support this clonotype. The chain joins TRBV25-1 to TRBJ2-3; maybe TRBD1 (6 bases). Looked up from germline, CDR1 is MGHDK and CDR2 is SYGVNS. The CDR3 has 12 amino acids. The V end was cut by 4 bases, the J end by 6 bases, with 8 bases between. CDR3 sequence reads: CASSGQGDTQYF. CDR3 DNA: TGTGCCAGCAGTGGCCAGGGGGATACGCAGTATTTT.

This clonotype was seen repeatedly, ten times or more. The CDR3 is CASSLAGADTQYF. CDR3 nucleotide sequence: TGTGCCAGCAGCTTAGCGGGGGCAGATACGCAGTATTTT. The chain joins TRBV7-9 to TRBJ2-3; D is possibly TRBD1 or TRBD2 (5 bases each). Germline V gives CDR1 SEHNR, CDR2 FQNEAQ (reference sequence). The CDR3 has 13 amino acids. V dropped 0 bases and J dropped 4 bases, with 5 bases sitting between them.

Only a few counts were recorded for this clonotype. The genes are TRBV20-1 and TRBJ2-5; 9 bases agree with TRBD2. The ends lost 1 base at V and 1 base at J; junction bases unmatched: 4. Germline V CDR1 and CDR2: DFQATT, SNEGSKA (reference sequence). There are 15 residues in the CDR3. The CDR3 spells CSARAPTSGQETQYF. The DNA for the CDR3 is TGCAGTGCTAGAGCCCCGACTAGCGGCCAAGAGACCCAGTACTTC.

This clonotype occurred many times. The J gene is TRBJ1-1, the V gene TRBV27; 7 bases fit TRBD1. This CDR3 is built from 14 residues. After removal of 6 bases from V and 6 bases from J, the junction contained 10 bases not matched to a gene. The germline gives CDR1 MNHEY, CDR2 SMNVEV (reference sequence). The CDR3 DNA is TGTGCCAGCAGCCGCACGACAGGGACCCCTGAAGCTTTCTTT. Translated: CASSRTTGTPEAFF.

With respect to this clonotype: The junction and the germline gene differ at one end; a read error may be behind it. J is TRBJ2-5 and V is TRBV6-1; TRBD2 is a possible D gene (7 bases). Germline V CDR1 and CDR2: MNHNS, SASEGT. CDR3 size: 18 residues. CDR3 sequence reads: CDSSEALPGGLTKETQYF. For the CDR3, the DNA is TGTGACAGCAGTGAAGCGCTTCCCGGGGGGCTCACAAAAGAGACCCAGTACTTC.

This clonotype was detected only a few times. The rearrangement joins TRBV27 to TRBJ2-7; 11 positions match TRBD2. V was pared by 3 bases and J by 2 bases, with 9 bases of the junction left unmatched. Per the germline V gene, CDR1 is MNHEY and CDR2 is SMNVEV (reference sequence). The CDR3 is made up of 17 amino acids. The CDR3 sequence is CASSFFLGLAGPYEQYF. Here the CDR3 DNA reads TGTGCCAGCAGTTTTTTCCTTGGACTAGCGGGCCCCTACGAGCAGTACTTC.

This clonotype has just a few counts. This rearrangement joins TRBV7-2 to TRBJ1-2, with D possibly being TRBD1 (5 bases). The germline V and J ends were trimmed by 1 base and 7 bases, with 13 bases remaining between them. This CDR3 region has 14 residues. Germline lookup yields CDR1 SGHTA and CDR2 FQGNSA. DNA for the CDR3: TGTGCCAGCAGCTTAGGGCAGGGTTCGGCTGGCTACACCTTC. Translating it yields CASSLGQGSAGYTF.

The chain has TRBV11-1 and TRBJ2-7; 8 bases map to TRBD1. The ends lost 2 bases at V and 7 bases at J; junction bases unmatched: 10. CDR1 is SGHAT and CDR2 is FQDESV in the germline V gene (reference sequence). The CDR3 totals 15 residues. Here the CDR3 reads CASSLRATDRGEQYF. The CDR3 coding sequence is TGTGCCAGCAGCTTAAGAGCTACTGACAGGGGAGAGCAGTACTTC.

This clonotype occurred many times. V and J are TRBV18 and TRBJ2-1; D call uncertain. Germline CDR1 KGHSH, CDR2 LQKENI. With 5 bases removed from V and 8 bases from J, the gap between germline ends came to 10 bases. The CDR3 totals 12 residues. CDR3 sequence (DNA): TGTGCCAGCTCATTGGCCCCGGATGAGCAGTTCTTC. It codes for CASSLAPDEQFF.

This clonotype has only a few counts. The chain combines TRBV5-1 with TRBJ2-5; D is unresolved. CDR1 and CDR2 from the germline V gene are SGHRS and YFSETQ. The CDR3 has 17 amino acids. V dropped 0 bases and J dropped 4 bases, with 19 bases sitting between them. CDR3 DNA sequence: TGCGCCAGCAGCTTGGCCGCTAGAGTCGCCCGAGGAGAGACCCAGTACTTC. Protein product: CASSLAARVARGETQYF.

This clonotype was seen only a few times. The J gene is TRBJ2-1, the V gene TRBV6-6, with TRBD2 identical over 10 bases. Per the germline V gene, CDR1 is MNHNY and CDR2 is SVGAGI (reference sequence). V lost 2 bases, J lost 5 bases, and 6 bases stayed unmatched. The CDR3 is 16 amino acids. The chain's CDR3 is CASSYGPAGGDNEQFF. The CDR3 coding sequence is TGTGCCAGCAGTTACGGACCAGCGGGGGGGGACAATGAGCAGTTCTTC.